This is a list of T cell receptor beta chains from one sample in a study of blood T cell repertoires in COVID-19. Data came from immunoSEQ multiplex PCR; TCRdb stores just in-frame clones and leaves some out. The sample contains under 250,000 clones, 86% of which appear only once. Sequencing input: peripheral blood. The receptors here all came from a man in his 60s with acute or convalescent COVID-19. Each CDR3 is given with its conserved first and last residue. D genes are given only for firm matches. The size entry is marked missing in some rows and otherwise reads once, few, many or a size class.

V gene: TRBV28; clone size: once; J gene: TRBJ2-7; D gene: NA; CDR3 DNA: TGTGCCAGCAGTTTGTCCTTCAGGGGAACCTACGAGCAGTACTTC; CDR3 protein: CASSLSFRGTYEQYF
V gene: TRBV15; clone size: once; J gene: TRBJ1-5; D gene: TRBD1; CDR3 DNA: TGTGCCACCAGCGGTTGGACAGGGCTTCAGAATCAGCCCCAGCATTTT; CDR3 protein: CATSGWTGLQNQPQHF
V gene: TRBV13; clone size: NA; J gene: TRBJ2-1; D gene: TRBD2; CDR3 DNA: TGTGCCAGCAGCCCCGTTAGCGGGAGGTACAATGAGCAGTTCTTC; CDR3 protein: CASSPVSGRYNEQFF
V gene: TRBV6-6; clone size: NA; J gene: TRBJ2-7; D gene: NA; CDR3 DNA: TGTGCCTGCAGTGTTGAAGGGGAACCGCGGACCTACGAGCAGTACTTC; CDR3 protein: CACSVEGEPRTYEQYF
V gene: TRBV19; clone size: NA; J gene: TRBJ1-2; D gene: NA; CDR3 DNA: TGTGCCAGTAGTAGCACAGGCTACGGTGGCTACACCTTC; CDR3 protein: CASSSTGYGGYTF
V gene: TRBV9; clone size: NA; J gene: TRBJ1-1; D gene: TRBD1; CDR3 DNA: TGTGCCAGCAGCGTAGGCTCAGGGGGCTCCCAGGGAGCTTTCTTT; CDR3 protein: CASSVGSGGSQGAFF
V gene: TRBV11-2; clone size: NA; J gene: TRBJ2-1; D gene: TRBD2; CDR3 DNA: TGTGCCAGCAGCTGGACTAGCGGGAGTTACAATGAGCAGTTCTTC; CDR3 protein: CASSWTSGSYNEQFF
V gene: TRBV7-2; clone size: NA; J gene: TRBJ2-1; D gene: NA; CDR3 DNA: TGTGCCAGCAGCTTCTACAGGAGCGATGAGCAGTTCTTC; CDR3 protein: CASSFYRSDEQFF
V gene: TRBV28; clone size: NA; J gene: TRBJ1-1; D gene: TRBD1; CDR3 DNA: TGTGCCAGCAGTGACTACAGGGGGGATGAAGCTTTCTTT; CDR3 protein: CASSDYRGDEAFF
V gene: TRBV5-4; clone size: once; J gene: TRBJ1-4; D gene: TRBD1; CDR3 DNA: TGTGCCAGCAGCTTGGCGGCAGGGGGGAATGAAAAACTGTTTTTT; CDR3 protein: CASSLAAGGNEKLFF
V gene: TRBV5-4; clone size: NA; J gene: TRBJ2-2; D gene: TRBD1; CDR3 DNA: TGTGCCAGCAGCTTGTTACAGGGGGCATCAGGGGAGCTGTTTTTT; CDR3 protein: CASSLLQGASGELFF
V gene: TRBV28; clone size: NA; J gene: TRBJ2-7; D gene: TRBD1; CDR3 DNA: TGTGCCAGCAGTTTGGTGGGACAGAGTGGGGAGCAGTACTTC; CDR3 protein: CASSLVGQSGEQYF
V gene: TRBV6-5; clone size: NA; J gene: TRBJ2-5; D gene: NA; CDR3 DNA: TGTGCCAGCAGTTACTCGGCACAACAAGAGACCCAGTACTTC; CDR3 protein: CASSYSAQQETQYF
V gene: TRBV5-1; clone size: NA; J gene: TRBJ2-7; D gene: NA; CDR3 DNA: TGCGCCAGCAGCTTGACAGGGAACGAGCAGTACTTC; CDR3 protein: CASSLTGNEQYF
V gene: TRBV7-3; clone size: few; J gene: TRBJ1-2; D gene: TRBD1; CDR3 DNA: TGTGCCAGCAGCTATACGGGACAGACTAACTATGGCTACACCTTC; CDR3 protein: CASSYTGQTNYGYTF
V gene: TRBV14; clone size: NA; J gene: TRBJ2-1; D gene: NA; CDR3 DNA: TGTGCCAGCAGCCAAGGCGTCCTCGAGCAGTTCTTC; CDR3 protein: CASSQGVLEQFF